One and the same sample provided the 20 T cell receptor beta chains below, sequenced in a study of T-cell memory formation after mild COVID-19. Each CDR3 protein gets one entry after TCRdb re-called the 5' RACE reads with MiXCR. The profile shows about 240,000 distinct CDR3 sequences, 8% to 9.5% of them singletons. The sequenced sample was PBMCs or a T cell subset sorted from them (not recorded which). These receptors were collected from a man aged 18 to 29 who had mild COVID-19 (a few samples of this study predate the infection). Cell type and time point are not known.

The chain joins TRBV9 to TRBJ2-7; possible D gene TRBD1, 6 bases. The CDR3 loop spans 13 amino acids. Germline CDR1 and CDR2: SGDLS and YYNGEE. V lost 0 bases to trimming and J lost 6 bases, with 10 bases between them. The CDR3 loop reads CASSVVSGAEQYF. CDR3 coding DNA: TGTGCCAGCAGCGTAGTTTCAGGGGCCGAGCAGTACTTC.

This clonotype was counted a few times. The chain combines TRBV7-2 with TRBJ2-3; the D gene is possibly TRBD1 (6 bases). Germline assignment: CDR1 SGHTA and CDR2 FQGNSA. This CDR3 has 16 amino acids. Trimming removed 4 bases from V and 2 bases from J, with 16 bases in between. The CDR3 loop is CASSSRDTVNTDTQYF. CDR3 bases: TGTGCCAGCAGCTCACGGGACACGGTGAACACAGATACGCAGTATTTT.

The chain carries TRBV6-5 and TRBJ1-5; the match to TRBD1 covers 7 bases. Germline trimming cut 6 bases from V and 4 bases from J; bases unmatched to any gene: 9. Germline CDR1 and CDR2: MNHEY and SVGAGI. The CDR3 runs to 15 residues. The CDR3 loop reads CASSTTGRGNQPQHF. DNA for the CDR3: TGTGCCAGCAGCACGACAGGGAGAGGGAATCAGCCCCAGCATTTT.

This chain connects TRBV5-1 to TRBJ1-6; 7 bases line up with TRBD1. Germline CDR1 is SGHRS and CDR2 is YFSETQ. The V gene end was trimmed by 3 bases and the J gene end by 5 bases; junction bases not matched to a gene: 5. CDR3 size: 15 residues. The CDR3 coding sequence is TGCGCCAGCAGCTCGGGACAGCCCGATAATTCACCCCTCCACTTT. Its translation: CASSSGQPDNSPLHF.

There are a few counts of this clonotype. This rearrangement joins TRBV4-3 to TRBJ2-3; D uncertain. Germline CDR1 is LGHNA and CDR2 is YSLEER. CDR3 length: 15 amino acids. V was trimmed by 0 bases and J by 4 bases, leaving 11 bases between them. CDR3 in amino acids: CASSQDPSRADTQYF. The DNA of the CDR3 is TGCGCCAGCAGCCAAGATCCCTCTAGAGCAGATACGCAGTATTTT.

This clonotype has just a few counts. The chain has TRBV7-2 and TRBJ1-5; D not resolved. This CDR3 is 13 amino acids long. Germline V gene lookup returns CDR1 SGHTA and CDR2 FQGNSA. The V end was cut by 5 bases, the J end by 7 bases, with 12 bases between. The chain's CDR3 is CASSPAGKQPQHF. CDR3 DNA: TGTGCCAGCAGCCCAGCTGGGAAACAGCCCCAGCATTTT.

This clonotype showed up just a few times. The rearrangement uses TRBV2 and TRBJ2-4; no firm D call. Germline V gene sequence: CDR1 SNHLY, CDR2 FYNNEI. This CDR3 contains 17 residues. V lost 1 base and J lost 0, with 13 bases in between. DNA for the CDR3: TGTGCCAGCAGTGAAGGGCAACTATGGCTAGCCAAAAACATTCAGTACTTC. Translation gives CASSEGQLWLAKNIQYF.

This clonotype has just a few counts. This rearrangement joins TRBV11-2 to TRBJ2-3; D is unresolved. Looked up from germline, CDR1 is SGHAT and CDR2 is FQNNGV. The CDR3 has 15 amino acids. The V end was cut by 5 bases, the J end by 1 base, with 13 bases between. The CDR3 protein is CASSPARLGTDTQYF. The CDR3 DNA reads TGTGCCAGCAGCCCCGCCCGGCTGGGCACAGATACGCAGTATTTT.

The rearrangement links TRBV7-2 to TRBJ1-2; D remains unclear. CDR3 length: 14 residues. V was cut by 1 base and J by 3 bases, with 9 bases left in between. Per the germline V gene, CDR1 is SGHTA and CDR2 is FQGNSA. The CDR3: CASSLDSSDYGYTF. DNA for the CDR3: TGTGCCAGCAGCTTAGATTCCAGCGACTATGGCTACACCTTC.

This clonotype was seen a handful of times. The rearrangement joins TRBV20-1 to TRBJ2-5; 8 bases agree with TRBD1. Losses at the gene ends were 5 bases for V and 1 base for J; bases not matched to a gene: 3. Germline CDR1 is DFQATT and CDR2 is SNEGSKA (reference sequence). The CDR3 is made up of 13 amino acids. CDR3 sequence (DNA): TGCAGTGCTCCGGGACAGGTCCAAGAGACCCAGTACTTC. It translates to CSAPGQVQETQYF.

This clonotype turned up a few times. V gene TRBV5-1 combines with J gene TRBJ2-2, with D possibly TRBD2 on 5 matching bases. Germline CDR1 reads SGHRS; CDR2 reads YFSETQ. There are 13 residues in the CDR3. V was cut by 0 bases and J by 8 bases, with 8 bases left in between. CDR3: CASSLDRGGELFF. The CDR3, as DNA: TGCGCCAGCAGCTTGGATCGGGGAGGGGAGCTGTTTTTT.

Ten or more counts support this clonotype. The rearrangement uses TRBV20-1 and TRBJ2-5; 8 bases map to TRBD2. J was trimmed by 5 bases and V by 4 bases; bases with no gene match: 9. The CDR3 spans 14 residues. Germline CDR1 is DFQATT and CDR2 is SNEGSKA (reference sequence). DNA for the CDR3: TGCAGTGCTATCAACGGGGGGGCCTCGGAGACCCAGTACTTC. Its protein product is CSAINGGASETQYF.

The CDR3 nucleotides are TGTGCCAGCAGCGCGGAGGACAGGGAGAGGACTGAAGCTTTCTTT. Amino acid sequence: CASSAEDRERTEAFF. The J gene is TRBJ1-1, the V gene TRBV9; 8 bases are a match to TRBD1. Losses at the gene ends were 3 bases for V and 5 bases for J; bases not matched to a gene: 9. Germline CDR1 and CDR2: SGDLS and YYNGEE. The CDR3 contains 15 residues.

This clonotype was detected ten times or more. The CDR3 sequence: CASSLPGQGSYNEQFF. The DNA of the CDR3 is TGTGCCAGCAGCCTTCCGGGACAGGGTTCTTACAATGAGCAGTTCTTC. This chain connects TRBV7-9 to TRBJ2-1, with 9 bases aligning to TRBD1. J was trimmed by 4 bases and V by 5 bases; bases with no gene match: 9. Germline loops: CDR1 SEHNR, CDR2 FQNEAQ (reference sequence). CDR3 length: 16 amino acids.

A few counts support this clonotype. The chain carries TRBV27 and TRBJ2-5, with 10 nucleotides matching TRBD1. Trimming cost V 7 bases and J 5 bases; bases outside gene matches: 10. Germline V gives CDR1 MNHEY, CDR2 SMNVEV (reference sequence). The CDR3 is made up of 15 amino acids. CDR3 coding DNA: TGTGCCAGCATTCGTACCGGGACAGGGGTGGAGACCCAGTACTTC. Translating it yields CASIRTGTGVETQYF.

This clonotype appeared a few times. The chain carries TRBV20-1 and TRBJ1-1, with D uncertain. This CDR3 is built from 16 residues. CDR1 DFQATT and CDR2 SNEGSKA come from the germline V gene (reference sequence). V was pared by 3 bases and J by 0 bases, with 17 bases between. As DNA, the CDR3 is TGCAGTGCTAGTCTGTGGCGTTATCACATGAACACTGAAGCTTTCTTT. Its protein product is CSASLWRYHMNTEAFF.

The rearrangement links TRBV7-9 to TRBJ2-5; the D is unclear. CDR3 length equals 14 residues. Between the trimmed V and J ends, which lost 1 base and 5 bases, there was a span of 11 bases. The germline V gene encodes CDR1 SEHNR and CDR2 FQNEAQ (reference sequence). This chain's CDR3 is CASSLVTASETQYF. CDR3 DNA: TGTGCCAGCAGCTTAGTCACGGCATCCGAGACCCAGTACTTC.

V usage is TRBV19 and J usage is TRBJ2-5; 10 positions agree with TRBD2. Germline V lookup: CDR1 LNHDA, CDR2 SQIVND (reference sequence). J lost 2 bases, V lost 8 bases, and 2 bases had no gene match. There are 13 residues in the CDR3. CDR3 in DNA: TGTGCCAGTCGGACTAGCGGACAAGAGACCCAGTACTTC. It encodes CASRTSGQETQYF.

This clonotype has just a few counts. Here the CDR3 DNA reads TGCAGCGGGGACGGCGGGGGTGAGCAGTTCTTC. Translation: CSGDGGGEQFF. The gene calls are TRBV29-1 and TRBJ2-1; 7 bases are shared with TRBD2. Germline V gene lookup returns CDR1 SQVTM and CDR2 ANQGSEA. The CDR3 has 11 residues. The junction had 6 bases not matched to a gene; V was cut back by 7 bases and J by 9 bases.

This clonotype was observed many times. V usage is TRBV7-2 and J usage is TRBJ2-5; D not resolved. V lost 3 bases to trimming and J lost 4 bases, with 3 bases between them. Per germline, CDR1 SGHTA and CDR2 FQGNSA. There are 11 residues in the CDR3. The DNA for the CDR3 is TGTGCCAGCAGCTTTTCAGAGACCCAGTACTTC. Encoded protein: CASSFSETQYF.